Each of the 18 T cell receptor beta chains below was sequenced from the same sample in a study of CD8 T cells in Susac syndrome. RNA totalling about 0.45 to 1 ug underwent reverse transcription with random hexamers. One entry per CDR3 protein, called by TCRdb with MiXCR from the immunoSEQ multiplex PCR reads. This repertoire shows some 150,000 distinct CDR3 sequences, around 96% found once; its top ten account for 0.16%. Sample: CD4+ T cells from PBMCs. These receptors all come from a human donor with Susac syndrome.

CDR3 sequence reads: CASSYGAANTEAFF. The CDR3 DNA sequence: TGTGCCAGCAGTTACGGTGCAGCGAACACTGAAGCTTTCTTT. The chain joins TRBV6-5 to TRBJ1-1; D remains unclear. The length of the CDR3 is 14 residues. V lost 2 bases and J lost 1, with 8 bases in between. From germline, CDR1 is MNHEY and CDR2 SVGAGI.

This rearrangement joins TRBV12-3 or TRBV12-4 to TRBJ2-1; D possibly corresponds to TRBD1 (6 bases). V lost 6 bases to trimming and J lost 9 bases, with 21 bases between them. The CDR3 length is 15 residues. The CDR3 bases are TGTGCCAGCAGGATTCGGGACACTAAAGGTGGTGAGCAGTTCTTC. Protein: CASRIRDTKGGEQFF.

The V call is TRBV12-3 or TRBV12-4, the J call TRBJ2-2; D not certain. The CDR3 is 13 residues long. The V and J ends lost 1 base and 3 bases respectively, with 3 bases between them. CDR3 bases: TGTGCCAGCAGTTTAGAGTACACCGGGGAGCTGTTTTTT. Its translation is CASSLEYTGELFF.

V usage is TRBV29-1 and J usage is TRBJ2-7; no clear D gene. CDR3 length: 13 amino acids. V was shortened by 4 bases and J by 2 bases, with 12 bases between the two germline ends. Germline CDR1 SQVTM, CDR2 ANQGSEA. The CDR3 bases are TGCAGCGTTGTGGTGACTTCCCCCTACGAGCAGTACTTC. Translated, it gives CSVVVTSPYEQYF.

The V and J genes are TRBV15 and TRBJ2-3; D gene uncertain. Per germline, CDR1 LNHNV and CDR2 YYDKDF (reference sequence). The CDR3 is 12 amino acids. Trimming cost V 4 bases and J 0 bases, with 2 bases left between them. CDR3 loop: CATSTSTDTQYF. CDR3 bases: TGTGCCACCAGCACTAGCACAGATACGCAGTATTTT.

The gene calls are TRBV19 and TRBJ1-1; D ambiguous. There are 12 residues in the CDR3. Trimming took off 7 bases at V and 1 base at J, with 7 bases between the two ends. Germline values: CDR1 LNHDA, CDR2 SQIVND (reference sequence). As DNA, the CDR3 is TGTGCCAGTATCAGGACGAACACTGAAGCTTTCTTT. Protein sequence: CASIRTNTEAFF.

The J gene is TRBJ2-7, the V gene TRBV12-3 or TRBV12-4; 11 nucleotides align to TRBD1. This CDR3 is built from 15 residues. After removal of 6 bases from V and 3 bases from J, the junction contained 7 bases not matched to a gene. CDR3 in DNA: TGTGCCAGCAGCTTGGACAGGGGGCCTTACTACGAGCAGTACTTC. Amino acid sequence: CASSLDRGPYYEQYF.

The sample holds one count of this clonotype. As DNA, the CDR3 is TGTGCCAGCAGCTTACAGAGCCGGTCCAATACGCAGTATTTT. This codes for CASSLQSRSNTQYF. This chain links TRBV7-3 with TRBJ2-3; D is unresolved. This CDR3 contains 14 residues. Germline CDR1 and CDR2: SGHTA and FQGTGA. Deletions cut 2 bases from V and 7 bases from J, with 13 bases between.

This chain uses TRBV20-1 with TRBJ2-1; tentative D call: TRBD1 (5 bases). Germline V gives CDR1 DFQATT, CDR2 SNEGSKA (reference sequence). The V gene lost 3 bases and the J gene lost 5 bases, with 14 bases spanning the gap. This CDR3 region has 14 residues. The chain's CDR3 is CSARSPQGNNEQFF. The CDR3 coding sequence is TGCAGTGCTAGGTCACCCCAGGGTAACAATGAGCAGTTCTTC.

The chain links TRBV20-1 to TRBJ2-7, with a tentative D call TRBD1 (5 bases). From germline, CDR1 is DFQATT and CDR2 SNEGSKA (reference sequence). The CDR3 is 13 residues long. The ends were cut back, 6 bases at V and 4 bases at J, with 16 bases in the middle. The CDR3 reads CSALLLDTYEQYF. The CDR3 DNA follows: TGCAGTGCCCTTCTTTTGGACACGTACGAGCAGTACTTC.

The V gene is TRBV15, the J gene TRBJ2-3; D could derive from TRBD1 or TRBD2 (6 bases each). CDR1 is LNHNV and CDR2 is YYDKDF in the germline V gene (reference sequence). The CDR3 is 13 amino acids. Trimming pared 11 bases from V and 3 bases from J, leaving 15 bases between. CDR3 nucleotides: TGTGCCGCCCGGGGGCGCGGGACAGATACGCAGTATTTT. Translating gives CAARGRGTDTQYF.

The gene calls are TRBV4-1 and TRBJ1-2; the D gene is possibly TRBD1 (5 bases). Trimming stripped 4 bases from V and 8 bases from J, with 11 bases between. CDR1 is MGHRA and CDR2 is YSYEKL in the germline V gene. The length of the CDR3 is 12 residues. CDR3 loop: CASSPPGAGYTF. DNA of the CDR3: TGCGCCAGCAGCCCACCCGGGGCCGGCTACACCTTC.

The chain links TRBV5-4 to TRBJ2-1; 10 bases map to TRBD2. Unmatched junction bases numbered 3, after V lost 4 bases and J lost 2 bases. The CDR3 loop spans 15 amino acids. CDR1 and CDR2 (germline): SGHNT, YYREEE (reference sequence). CDR3 nucleotide sequence: TGTGCCAGCAGCAGAGCGGGGGGGCCCTACAATGAGCAGTTCTTC. Amino acid sequence: CASSRAGGPYNEQFF.

This chain links TRBV20-1 with TRBJ2-7; D could derive from TRBD1 or TRBD2 (5 bases each). The CDR3 is made up of 13 amino acids. Germline CDR1 reads DFQATT; CDR2 reads SNEGSKA (reference sequence). V was clipped by 3 bases and J by 1 base, with 10 bases between them. The CDR3 loop is CSASGTASYEQYF. The CDR3 bases are TGCAGTGCTAGTGGGACGGCGTCCTACGAGCAGTACTTC.

About this clonotype: One end of the junction does not line up with germline, which may come from a read error. The chain couples TRBV25-1 to TRBJ2-3, with D possibly being TRBD1 or TRBD2 (5 bases each). CDR3 length: 11 amino acids. Germline CDR1 MGHDK, CDR2 SYGVNS. CDR3 protein: CRGARTDTQYF. CDR3 coding DNA: TGCCGAGGGGCTCGCACAGATACGCAGTATTTT.

The CDR3 region has the DNA TGTGCCAGCAGCCTTGGCCCAGGAGCTAATCAGCCCCAGCATTTT. As protein: CASSLGPGANQPQHF. The chain combines TRBV6-6 with TRBJ1-5; D unresolved. Between the trimmed V and J ends, which lost 6 bases and 4 bases, there was a span of 16 bases. Per the germline V gene, CDR1 is MNHNY and CDR2 is SVGAGI (reference sequence). CDR3 length: 15 amino acids.

The genes are TRBV5-1 and TRBJ1-2, with TRBD1 matching 10 bases. V trimming: 4 bases; J trimming: 6 bases; junction bases outside the gene matches: 6. This CDR3 is 14 amino acids long. Germline V gene data show CDR1 as SGHRS and CDR2 as YFSETQ. The chain's CDR3 is CASSRDRGSDGYTF. The DNA of the CDR3 is TGCGCCAGCAGCCGGGACAGGGGATCAGATGGCTACACCTTC.

J is TRBJ2-3 and V is TRBV9; the D gene is possibly TRBD2 (6 bases). The CDR3 has 20 amino acids. Trimming removed 4 bases from V and 2 bases from J, with 29 bases in between. The germline CDR1 and CDR2 sequences are SGDLS and YYNGEE. As DNA, the CDR3 is TGTGCCAGCAGCCCGTCGGGGGTCTCCCTTACTACTCCCTACACAGATACGCAGTATTTT. Translation: CASSPSGVSLTTPYTDTQYF.